These T cell receptor beta chains were read from a single sample in a study of response to subunit inactivated influenza vaccine. TCRdb called the RT-PCR reads again in MiXCR, with one record for every CDR3 protein. The table includes approximately 530,000 distinct CDR3 sequences, under 15% detected once. The sequencing used PBMCs from blood, collected 45 days after vaccination. Receptor source: a man aged 45-60 years who received an inactivated influenza vaccine. CDR3s include the opening cysteine and the closing phenylalanine or tryptophan. D genes are given only for firm matches. Part of the rows lack a size; the others show once, few, many or a class for expanded clones.

D gene	V gene	clone size	J gene	CDR3 protein	CDR3 DNA
TRBD1	TRBV20-1	-	TRBJ2-7	CSARVPPGQGGSEQYF	TGCAGTGCTAGAGTCCCGCCGGGACAGGGGGGTTCGGAGCAGTACTTC
-	TRBV3-1	-	TRBJ2-7	CASSQRHYEQYF	TGTGCCAGCAGCCAGAGACACTACGAGCAGTACTTC
-	TRBV5-1	-	TRBJ2-2	CASSAGAGTGELFF	TGCGCCAGCAGTGCGGGGGCCGGCACCGGGGAGCTGTTTTTT
-	TRBV12-3/TRBV12-4	few	TRBJ1-1	CASRTTGQNTEAFF	TGTGCCAGCAGGACGACAGGCCAGAACACTGAAGCTTTCTTT
-	TRBV29-1	-	TRBJ2-3	CSVEPRQTDTQYF	TGCAGCGTTGAACCCCGACAGACAGATACGCAGTATTTT
TRBD1	TRBV12-3/TRBV12-4	-	TRBJ1-1	CASSLANRGITEAFF	TGTGCCAGCAGTTTAGCGAACAGGGGAATCACTGAAGCTTTCTTT
TRBD2	TRBV10-3	few	TRBJ2-1	CAISEWGRALANEQFF	TGTGCCATCAGTGAGTGGGGGAGGGCCCTGGCGAATGAGCAGTTCTTC
-	TRBV6-5	-	TRBJ2-1	CASSYSGGTYNEQFF	TGTGCCAGCAGTTACTCGGGCGGGACTTACAATGAGCAGTTCTTC
-	TRBV12-3/TRBV12-4	-	TRBJ2-3	CASSDPGTLTDTRYF	TGTGCCAGCAGTGATCCCGGGACTCTCACAGATACGCGGTATTTT
TRBD2	TRBV12-3/TRBV12-4	-	TRBJ2-5	CASRPGLAGPQETQYF	TGTGCCAGCAGACCTGGACTAGCGGGCCCCCAAGAGACCCAGTACTTC
-	TRBV25-1	many	TRBJ2-3	CASRLTDTQYF	TGTGCCAGCAGGCTCACAGATACGCAGTATTTT
-	TRBV12-3/TRBV12-4	many	TRBJ1-5	CASSLVGYSNQPQHF	TGTGCCAGCAGTTTAGTTGGATATAGCAATCAGCCCCAGCATTTT
-	TRBV7-2	-	TRBJ1-3	CASSPTSGGDGNTIYF	TGTGCCAGCAGCCCCACGTCGGGGGGGGATGGAAACACCATATATTTT
TRBD1	TRBV20-1	-	TRBJ2-7	CSASGTGRHEQYF	TGCAGTGCGTCCGGGACAGGGCGACACGAGCAGTACTTC
TRBD1	TRBV24-1	many	TRBJ2-5	CATSRQGEETQYF	TGTGCCACCAGTCGACAGGGGGAAGAGACCCAGTACTTC
-	TRBV7-2	few	TRBJ1-6	CASSQQGLGSYNSPLHF	TGTGCCAGCAGCCAACAGGGACTGGGGTCCTATAATTCACCCCTCCACTTT
-	TRBV7-9	-	TRBJ2-7	CASSSPGLGTYEQYF	TGTGCCAGCAGCTCTCCGGGACTGGGAACCTACGAGCAGTACTTC
TRBD2	TRBV10-1	many	TRBJ2-3	CASSDLPGLAVDTQYF	TGCGCCAGCAGTGACCTACCGGGACTAGCTGTCGATACGCAGTATTTT
TRBD2	TRBV5-1	few	TRBJ2-3	CASSFSGGSPDTQYF	TGCGCCAGCAGCTTCAGCGGGGGCAGCCCAGATACGCAGTATTTT
-	TRBV30	-	TRBJ1-1	CAWRRTQTTEAFF	TGTGCCTGGAGACGGACTCAGACCACTGAAGCTTTCTTT
-	TRBV28	few	TRBJ2-5	CASRSNTGLETQYF	TGTGCCAGCAGGTCTAATACAGGGTTAGAGACCCAGTACTTC
-	TRBV5-1	many	TRBJ2-5	CASSLGREETQYF	TGTGCCAGCAGCTTGGGCAGAGAAGAGACCCAGTACTTC
-	TRBV20-1	many	TRBJ2-1	CSANRLVNNEQFF	TGCAGTGCTAATCGACTAGTTAACAATGAGCAGTTCTTC
TRBD2	TRBV6-1	-	TRBJ2-1	CASTPTSGSYNEQFF	TGTGCCAGCACCCCGACTAGCGGGAGTTACAATGAGCAGTTCTTC
TRBD2	TRBV12-3/TRBV12-4	few	TRBJ2-3	CASSLAGLAVSTDTQYF	TGTGCCAGCAGTTTAGCCGGACTAGCGGTTAGCACAGATACGCAGTATTTT
TRBD1	TRBV12-3/TRBV12-4	-	TRBJ1-2	CASSPPGRGDGYTF	TGTGCCAGCAGCCCCCCCGGCAGGGGGGATGGCTACACCTTC
-	TRBV20-1	many	TRBJ2-2	CSARSFTGELFF	TGCAGTGCTAGGTCCTTCACCGGGGAGCTGTTTTTT
-	TRBV12-3/TRBV12-4	many	TRBJ1-2	CASSLSTDPYGYTF	TGTGCCAGCAGTTTAAGCACAGACCCCTATGGCTACACCTTC
TRBD1	TRBV5-1	-	TRBJ2-3	CASSGGQGPTDTQYF	TGCGCCAGCAGCGGTGGACAGGGGCCCACAGATACGCAGTATTTT
-	TRBV10-3	few	TRBJ2-7	CAISDQALADYEQYF	TGTGCCATCAGTGACCAGGCACTAGCTGACTACGAGCAGTACTTC
-	TRBV10-3	few	TRBJ2-7	CAISERNQPRRALDEQYF	TGTGCCATCAGTGAGCGCAATCAGCCCCGGAGGGCTTTAGACGAGCAGTACTTC
-	TRBV12-3/TRBV12-4	many	TRBJ2-2	CASSFSPGVTGELFF	TGTGCCAGCAGTTTCAGTCCAGGGGTCACCGGGGAGCTGTTTTTT
TRBD1	TRBV10-3	few	TRBJ1-4	CAISESGQGSEKLFF	TGTGCCATCAGTGAGTCAGGACAGGGAAGTGAAAAACTGTTTTTT
TRBD2	TRBV20-1	-	TRBJ2-1	CSARDPAGGYNEQFF	TGCAGTGCTAGAGATCCAGCGGGAGGATACAATGAGCAGTTCTTC
-	TRBV5-5	many	TRBJ2-3	CASSERTGTDTQYF	TGTGCCAGCAGCGAACGGACAGGCACAGATACGCAGTATTTT
-	TRBV7-9	few	TRBJ2-7	CASSSTEEAYEQYF	TGTGCCAGCAGCTCCACCGAGGAGGCCTACGAGCAGTACTTC
TRBD1	TRBV4-3	-	TRBJ2-3	CASSQDLVTGASIGTDTQYF	TGCGCCAGCAGCCAAGATCTCGTGACAGGGGCGTCCATCGGCACAGATACGCAGTATTTT
-	TRBV6-6	many	TRBJ2-1	CASQARYEQFF	TGTGCCTCCCAAGCCCGGTATGAGCAGTTCTTC
TRBD1	TRBV6-1	many	TRBJ2-7	CASSLPRDRGMFDHEQYF	TGTGCCAGCAGCCTACCGCGGGACAGGGGTATGTTCGATCACGAGCAGTACTTC
-	TRBV20-1	-	TRBJ2-3	CSRDGFTDTQYF	TGCAGTCGGGACGGTTTCACAGATACGCAGTATTTT
-	TRBV5-6	few	TRBJ1-5	CASSDGGDQHF	TGTGCCAGCAGCGATGGGGGGGATCAGCATTTT
TRBD2	TRBV5-1	many	TRBJ2-1	CASSPRTSGNEQFF	TGTGCCAGCAGCCCGCGGACTAGCGGGAATGAGCAGTTCTTC
-	TRBV20-1	few	TRBJ2-7	CSALNRVNEQYF	TGCAGTGCTCTTAACAGGGTCAACGAGCAGTACTTC
-	TRBV10-3	few	TRBJ2-7	CAISEIPEGEQYF	TGTGCCATCAGTGAAATTCCCGAAGGGGAGCAGTACTTC
TRBD1	TRBV29-1	many	TRBJ2-7	CSVEGQGEGTYEQYF	TGCAGCGTTGAAGGACAGGGAGAGGGTACCTACGAGCAGTACTTC